This T cell receptor beta chain was captured in a study of T cells in Graves' hyperthyroidism and ophthalmopathy. Notes on the study in general: In validation, the model predicted ophthalmopathy. These predictions came a median about 6.5 months before onset.

Concerning this clonotype itself: Its antigen remains unidentified.

It was RNA transcripts that yielded the amplified TCR beta CDR3 regions. Primed by the HTBI set, a first-round RT-PCR was run on the TCR CDR3. TCRdb re-analysed the multiplex PCR reads in MiXCR, keeping a single row per CDR3 protein. The sample has 500,000 to 650,000 distinct CDR3 sequences, under 20% seen once. On the basis of clinical symptoms, serum thyroxine and TRAb, thyroid ultrasound and orbital computed tomography, diagnoses were made. Sequencing was done on a sample of blood. This sequence originates from a woman aged 18-29 years with Graves' ophthalmopathy.

In DNA, the CDR3 is TGTGCCAGCTCACCCAGATTTGGACAGGGGACCACTGAAGCTTTCTTT. Translating gives CASSPRFGQGTTEAFF. V usage is TRBV18 and J usage is TRBJ1-1; 9 bases match TRBD1. CDR3 length equals 16 residues. The junction had 9 bases not matched to a gene; V was cut back by 3 bases and J by 4 bases. CDR1 is KGHSH and CDR2 is LQKENI in the germline V gene.